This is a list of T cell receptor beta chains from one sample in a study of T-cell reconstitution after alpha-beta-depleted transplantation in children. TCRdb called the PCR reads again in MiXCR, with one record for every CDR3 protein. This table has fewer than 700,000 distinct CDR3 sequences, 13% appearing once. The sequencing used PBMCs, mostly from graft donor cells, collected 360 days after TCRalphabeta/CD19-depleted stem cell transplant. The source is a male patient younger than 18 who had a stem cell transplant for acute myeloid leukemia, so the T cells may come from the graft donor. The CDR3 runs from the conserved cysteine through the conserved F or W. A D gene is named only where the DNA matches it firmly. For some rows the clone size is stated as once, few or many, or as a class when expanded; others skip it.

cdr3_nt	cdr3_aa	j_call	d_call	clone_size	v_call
TGTGCCAGCAGCTTAGGTGGGAGTGGAAACATTCAGTACTTC	CASSLGGSGNIQYF	TRBJ2-4	NA	few	TRBV7-2
TGTGCCAGCAGTTACCCTCGACAGGGAAATGGGAGCACTGAAGCTTTCTTT	CASSYPRQGNGSTEAFF	TRBJ1-1	TRBD1	NA	TRBV6-2/TRBV6-3
TGTGCCAGCAGTTCTAGCGGCATTAGCTCCTACGAGCAGTACTTC	CASSSSGISSYEQYF	TRBJ2-7	TRBD2	many	TRBV12-3/TRBV12-4
TGCAGTGCTAGAGATTATACGGAGGGACAAGAGACCCAGTACTTC	CSARDYTEGQETQYF	TRBJ2-5	NA	NA	TRBV20-1
TGTGCCAGCAGCGCGTGGACTAGTAGGGGCCAAGAGACCCAGTACTTC	CASSAWTSRGQETQYF	TRBJ2-5	TRBD2	NA	TRBV7-8
TGCAGTGCTACATTACCCGGGAGGGCTGCCGGGGAGCTGTTTTTT	CSATLPGRAAGELFF	TRBJ2-2	TRBD2	few	TRBV20-1
TGTGCCAGCAGGGCTATCGGGTCCTCTCTAACAGATACGCAGTATTTT	CASRAIGSSLTDTQYF	TRBJ2-3	NA	once	TRBV7-2
TGTGCCAGCATAACGGACCCTTACAATGAGCAGTTCTTC	CASITDPYNEQFF	TRBJ2-1	NA	many	TRBV7-2
TGCAGTGCTACGTTCGGACTAGGGGACTGGTACGAGCAGTACTTC	CSATFGLGDWYEQYF	TRBJ2-7	TRBD2	NA	TRBV20-1
TGTGCCACCAGTGGTAGGTCAGGAGAGACCCAGTACTTC	CATSGRSGETQYF	TRBJ2-5	NA	many	TRBV24-1
TGCAGTGCTAGGGGGACAGAAGCCTACGAGCAGTACTTC	CSARGTEAYEQYF	TRBJ2-7	TRBD1	few	TRBV20-1
TGTGCCAGCAGCACCCTTGGCGGGAGGATCTACGAGCAGTACTTC	CASSTLGGRIYEQYF	TRBJ2-7	TRBD2	NA	TRBV7-9
TGTGCCAGCAGCAATCTCAAGGAGACCCAGTACTTC	CASSNLKETQYF	TRBJ2-5	NA	many	TRBV7-9
TGTGCCAGCAGGATACAGGGGGCGTTCGGGGAGCTGTTTTTT	CASRIQGAFGELFF	TRBJ2-2	TRBD1	many	TRBV12-3/TRBV12-4
TGCGCCAGCAGCAAGTACGAATCCTACGAGCAGTACTTC	CASSKYESYEQYF	TRBJ2-7	NA	few	TRBV4-3
TGCAGCGTGGGACCCTCCAACACTGAAGCTTTCTTT	CSVGPSNTEAFF	TRBJ1-1	NA	NA	TRBV29-1
TGCGCCAGCAGCTTGGGTCTCAGGCTCTATGGCTACACCTTC	CASSLGLRLYGYTF	TRBJ1-2	NA	few	TRBV5-1
TGTGCCAGCCATCATGTGGGCAGGGGAGGCACCGGGGAGCTGTTTTTT	CASHHVGRGGTGELFF	TRBJ2-2	NA	NA	TRBV28
TGCGCCAGCAGCGGGACTAAAGGCACAGATACGCAGTATTTT	CASSGTKGTDTQYF	TRBJ2-3	TRBD2	NA	TRBV5-1
TGTGCCAGCAGCATCCAGGCCTACGAGCAGTACTTC	CASSIQAYEQYF	TRBJ2-7	NA	many	TRBV7-2
TGTGCCAGCTCATCTATCCCGGGACAGGGGTCCCTCGAGCAGTACTTC	CASSSIPGQGSLEQYF	TRBJ2-7	TRBD1	NA	TRBV18